This TCR beta chain appears in the sequencing data of a study of shared clonotypes between healthy human individuals. Sequenced by immunoSEQ multiplex PCR; TCRdb stores in-frame clones only, minus some. The table has millions of clones, more than 80% seen once. Unmatched junction bases numbered 4, after V lost 0 bases and J lost 4 bases. CDR3 length equals 15 residues. The V gene's germline CDR1 is SGDLS and CDR2 YYNGEE. The sequenced sample consisted of naive CD4+ T cells sorted from blood. Subset indicated: CD45RA+ positively selected. V and J are TRBV9 and TRBJ2-5; 9 nucleotides agree with TRBD2. This TCR was sampled from a man aged 18 to 29 in good health. CDR3 sequence reads: CASSVESGRIETQYF. DNA for the CDR3: TGTGCCAGCAGCGTAGAAAGCGGGAGGATAGAGACCCAGTACTTC.